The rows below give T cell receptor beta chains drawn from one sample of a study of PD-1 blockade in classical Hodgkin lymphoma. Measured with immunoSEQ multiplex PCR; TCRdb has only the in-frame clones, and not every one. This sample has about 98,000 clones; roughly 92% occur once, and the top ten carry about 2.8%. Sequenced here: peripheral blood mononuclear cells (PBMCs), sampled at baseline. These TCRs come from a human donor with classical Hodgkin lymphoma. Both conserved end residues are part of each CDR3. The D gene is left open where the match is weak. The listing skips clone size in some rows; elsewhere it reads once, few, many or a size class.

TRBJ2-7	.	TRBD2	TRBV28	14	CASNGSGRTYEQYF	TGTGCCAGCAATGGCAGCGGGAGGACGTACGAGCAGTACTTC
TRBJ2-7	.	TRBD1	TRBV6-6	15	CASSYSGQGPYEQYF	TGTGCCAGCAGTTACTCGGGACAGGGGCCCTACGAGCAGTACTTC
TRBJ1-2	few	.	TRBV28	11	CASSRRGGYTF	TGTGCCAGCAGTCGGCGGGGAGGCTACACCTTC
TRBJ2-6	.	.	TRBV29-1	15	CSVVAGFSGANVLTF	TGCAGCGTTGTAGCAGGGTTCTCTGGGGCCAACGTCCTGACTTTC
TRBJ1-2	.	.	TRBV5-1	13	CASSGELNYGYTF	TGCGCCAGCAGTGGGGAGTTAAACTATGGCTACACCTTC
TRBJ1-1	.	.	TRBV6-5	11	CASSYRGGAFF	TGTGCCAGCAGTTACAGGGGGGGGGCTTTCTTT
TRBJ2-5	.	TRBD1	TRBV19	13	CASSPRQGETQYF	TGTGCCAGTAGTCCCAGACAGGGGGAGACCCAGTACTTC
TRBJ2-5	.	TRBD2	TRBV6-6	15	CASSQGLAVPETQYF	TGTGCCAGCAGCCAGGGACTAGCGGTTCCGGAGACCCAGTACTTC
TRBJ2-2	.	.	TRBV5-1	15	CASSPAPPNTGELFF	TGCGCCAGCAGCCCCGCACCGCCCAACACCGGGGAGCTGTTTTTT
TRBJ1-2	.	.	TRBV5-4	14	CASSLGSGSYGYTF	TGTGCCAGCAGCTTGGGATCGGGGTCCTATGGCTACACCTTC
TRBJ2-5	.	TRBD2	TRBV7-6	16	CASSPAGLAGKETQYF	TGTGCCAGCAGCCCAGCTGGACTAGCGGGAAAAGAGACCCAGTACTTC
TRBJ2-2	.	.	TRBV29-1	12	CSVLSSAGELFF	TGCAGCGTTCTTTCTAGCGCCGGGGAGCTGTTTTTT
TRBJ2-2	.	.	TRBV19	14	CASSILPGSGELFF	TGTGCCAGTAGTATTCTACCGGGATCCGGGGAGCTGTTTTTT
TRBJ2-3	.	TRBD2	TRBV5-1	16	CASSLGFGGSMDTQYF	TGCGCCAGCAGCTTGGGGTTTGGCGGGAGCATGGATACGCAGTATTTT
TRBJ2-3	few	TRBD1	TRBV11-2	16	CASSPGTGARTDTQYF	TGTGCCAGCAGCCCCGGGACAGGGGCCCGCACAGATACGCAGTATTTT
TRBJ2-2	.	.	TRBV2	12	CASSRDTGELFF	TGTGCCAGCAGTAGGGACACCGGGGAGCTGTTTTTT
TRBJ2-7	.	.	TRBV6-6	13	CGSGEEGADEQYF	TGTGGAAGTGGGGAGGAAGGGGCCGACGAGCAGTACTTC
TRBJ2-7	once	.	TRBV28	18	CASRQRRSGLLSSYEQYF	TGTGCCAGCAGACAGAGACGGAGTGGGCTCCTAAGCTCCTACGAGCAGTACTTC
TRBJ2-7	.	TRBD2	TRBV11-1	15	CASSLLAGVVHEQYF	TGTGCCAGCAGCTTACTAGCGGGAGTCGTGCACGAGCAGTACTTC
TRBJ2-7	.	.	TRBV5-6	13	CASSLGNSYEQYF	TGTGCCAGCAGCTTGGGGAACTCCTACGAGCAGTACTTC
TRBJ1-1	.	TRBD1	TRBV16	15	CASSRRQGLNTEAFF	TGTGCCAGCAGCCGCCGACAGGGACTGAACACTGAAGCTTTCTTT
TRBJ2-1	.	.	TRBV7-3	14	CASSLSSRLNEQFF	TGTGCCAGCAGCTTATCGTCAAGATTGAATGAGCAGTTCTTC
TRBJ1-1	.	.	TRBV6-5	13	CASSYSPATEAFF	TGTGCCAGCAGTTACTCACCAGCCACTGAAGCTTTCTTT
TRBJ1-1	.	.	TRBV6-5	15	CASSTRGTSNTEAFF	TGTGCCAGCAGTACTAGGGGGACATCGAACACTGAAGCTTTCTTT
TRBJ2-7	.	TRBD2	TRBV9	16	CASSPGTSGRTYEQYF	TGTGCCAGCAGCCCAGGGACTAGCGGGAGGACCTACGAGCAGTACTTC
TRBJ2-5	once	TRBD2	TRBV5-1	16	CASSLRLAGTQETQYF	TGCGCCAGCAGCTTGAGACTAGCGGGGACACAAGAGACCCAGTACTTC